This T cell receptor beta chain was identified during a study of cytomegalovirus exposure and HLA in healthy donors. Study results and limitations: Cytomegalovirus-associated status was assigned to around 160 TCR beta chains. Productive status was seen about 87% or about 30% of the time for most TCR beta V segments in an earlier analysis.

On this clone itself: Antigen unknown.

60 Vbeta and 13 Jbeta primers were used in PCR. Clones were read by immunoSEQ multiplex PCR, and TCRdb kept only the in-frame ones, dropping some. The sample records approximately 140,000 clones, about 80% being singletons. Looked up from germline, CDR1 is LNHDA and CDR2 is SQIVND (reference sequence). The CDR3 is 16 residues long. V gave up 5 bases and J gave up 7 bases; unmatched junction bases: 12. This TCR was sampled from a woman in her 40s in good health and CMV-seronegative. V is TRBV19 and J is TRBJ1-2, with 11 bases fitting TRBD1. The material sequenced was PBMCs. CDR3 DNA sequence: TGTGCCAGTAGTGTCCCAAGGGGACAGGGGGACGGTGGCTACACCTTC. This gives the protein CASSVPRGQGDGGYTF.